This T cell receptor (beta chain) is drawn from a study of cytomegalovirus exposure and HLA in healthy donors. Findings and caveats of the study: Cytomegalovirus association was assigned to about 150 TCR beta chains.

In this sample, this clone turned up a few times. Its antigen is unidentified. The V and J ends lost 7 bases and 1 base respectively, with 13 bases between them. The germline V gene has CDR1 SQVTM and CDR2 ANQGSEA. The CDR3 is made up of 13 amino acids. Clones were read by immunoSEQ multiplex PCR, and TCRdb kept only the in-frame ones, dropping some. The sample holds fewer than 200,000 clones, 80% to 85% seen once. This TCR was sampled from a woman between 18 and 30 years old in good health and CMV-seropositive. Material: PBMCs. The chain combines TRBV29-1 with TRBJ1-2, with D unresolved. CDR3 DNA: TGCAGCGCTCGAGATGAACTTAACTATGGCTACACCTTC. This translates into CSARDELNYGYTF.